This TCR beta chain was retrieved from a study of T-cell memory formation after mild COVID-19. Sample barcodes and UMIs were carried by the TCR alpha and TCR beta cDNA libraries that 5'RACE generated with constant-segment primers. From the 5' RACE reads, TCRdb called clonotypes with MiXCR, one entry per CDR3 protein. The table shows about 430,000 distinct CDR3 sequences, with roughly 26% occurring only once. On this clonotype: What it binds is not known.

Study findings and constraints: Day 15 to 85 contractors were CD4/CD8 balanced; later expanders leaned CD4+.

Deletions cut 1 base from V and 7 bases from J, with 7 bases between. CDR1 KGHSH and CDR2 LQKENI come from the germline V gene. The CDR3 covers 12 residues. The specimen was PBMCs or a T cell subset sorted from them (not recorded which). This chain connects TRBV18 to TRBJ1-1; D gene ambiguous. This TCR derives from an adult woman who had mild COVID-19 (a few samples of this study predate the infection). Cell type and time point are not known. The CDR3 coding sequence is TGTGCCAGCTCACCACGGGGTGTTGAAGCTTTCTTT. It translates to CASSPRGVEAFF.